The 8 T cell receptor beta chains given below trace back to one sample, sequenced in a study of shared clonotypes between healthy human individuals. Sequencing was performed with immunoSEQ multiplex PCR; in TCRdb, only in-frame clones are kept and a portion is missing. The table lists 650,000 to 800,000 clones, 92% of them singletons. Terminally differentiated effector memory CD45RA+ cells were excluded from the naive CD8 cells, which were CD45RO-negative and positively selected for CCR7. The material sequenced was naive CD8+ T cells sorted from blood. These receptors were obtained from a man younger than 45 in good health.

The chain carries TRBV5-6 and TRBJ1-1, with D perhaps TRBD1 (5 bases). Trimming shortened V by 4 bases and J by 2 bases, and 15 bases separated the two germline ends. The CDR3 is 15 amino acids. The germline V gene encodes CDR1 SGHDT and CDR2 YYEEEE. The CDR3 loop is CASSPDGGVNTEAFF. The DNA for the CDR3 is TGTGCCAGCAGCCCAGATGGGGGGGTAAACACTGAAGCTTTCTTT.

The chain couples TRBV7-2 to TRBJ2-1, with 10 nucleotides matching TRBD2. The CDR3 extends over 15 amino acids. V gave up 6 bases and J gave up 4 bases; unmatched junction bases: 6. Germline CDR1 reads SGHTA; CDR2 reads FQGNSA. This CDR3 is CASRDTSGEYNEQFF. Here the CDR3 DNA reads TGTGCCAGCAGAGACACTAGCGGGGAATACAATGAGCAGTTCTTC.

Worth noting for this clone: Other nucleotide sequences in the sample specify the same CDR3. The chain combines TRBV6-5 with TRBJ2-7; 12 nucleotides agree with TRBD2. Germline values: CDR1 MNHEY, CDR2 SVGAGI. The length of the CDR3 is 14 residues. V lost 9 bases and J lost 4; bases outside the gene matches: 7. Here the CDR3 DNA reads TGTGCCAGTAGTCTAGCGGGAGGGGCTTACGAGCAGTACTTC. Translated: CASSLAGGAYEQYF.

The V call is TRBV5-1, the J call TRBJ2-2, with TRBD2 matching 10 bases. Germline V gene data show CDR1 as SGHRS and CDR2 as YFSETQ. V lost 2 bases, J lost 6 bases, and 19 bases stayed unmatched. The CDR3 contains 20 residues. The CDR3 region is CASSFRGLAGELYEAGELFF. The DNA for the CDR3 is TGCGCCAGCAGCTTCCGTGGGCTAGCGGGAGAGCTTTATGAGGCCGGGGAGCTGTTTTTT.

The V and J genes are TRBV27 and TRBJ2-2; 8 bases are a match to TRBD2. Trimming at V came to 2 bases and at J to 6 bases, leaving 5 bases not matched to a gene. This CDR3 contains 15 residues. From germline, CDR1 is MNHEY and CDR2 SMNVEV (reference sequence). CDR3 residues: CASSLKREWAGELFF. The CDR3 bases are TGTGCCAGCAGTTTAAAGCGGGAGTGGGCCGGGGAGCTGTTTTTT.

The V gene is TRBV27, the J gene TRBJ2-1; 14 bases line up with TRBD2. The CDR3 has 19 amino acids. Germline V gives CDR1 MNHEY, CDR2 SMNVEV (reference sequence). The ends lost 4 bases at V and 7 bases at J; junction bases unmatched: 15. The CDR3 DNA reads as TGTGCCAGCAGTTCACCGGGACTAGCGGGAGCTCCCACAGGAAATGAGCAGTTCTTC. This gives the protein CASSSPGLAGAPTGNEQFF.

Only one count was recorded for this clone. The chain is built from TRBV4-3 and TRBJ2-7, with D unresolved. The CDR3 is 16 amino acids. V gave up 0 bases and J gave up 5 bases, with 17 bases separating them. Looked up from germline, CDR1 is LGHNA and CDR2 is YSLEER. CDR3 nucleotides: TGCGCCAGCAGCCAAGATTGGCAGATGTCTTTCAACGAGCAGTACTTC. As protein: CASSQDWQMSFNEQYF.

This chain uses TRBV30 with TRBJ1-5, with D unclear. CDR1 GTSNPN and CDR2 SVGIG come from the germline V gene (reference sequence). The CDR3 is 14 residues long. Trimming cost V 1 base and J 6 bases, with 13 bases left between them. CDR3 region: CAWSESGFGQPQHF. DNA of the CDR3: TGTGCCTGGAGTGAGTCCGGGTTTGGTCAGCCCCAGCATTTT.